The entry that follows covers one TCR beta chain sequence. The antigen it recognizes is unknown. The sample holds no much larger clone one base away, and base qualities are not on file. This specimen belongs to a study of shared clonotypes between healthy human individuals (dated by TCRdb to 2018 to 2021). Context from the whole study: Two women and a few men aged 18 to 49 years were included in the cohort. To increase sequencing depth and limit assay-specific biases, TCR repertoire library preparation and sequencing were carried out by different laboratories using diverse techniques. Each donor's leukapheresis produced roughly between roughly 0.85 and 9.5 billion PBMCs. To estimate repertoire size and how much clonotype sharing occurs between individuals, the study deeply sequenced the blood TCR repertoires of several healthy adults.

Paper-wide results and their limitations: Pairwise subsampling indicated that sequencing depth was expected to affect the degree of clonotype sharing among donors. The small number of donors limited the genetic and exposure-history diversity represented. Sampling was restricted to blood, and TCR repertoires in tissues likely differ from the TCR repertoires found in blood.

TCR CDR3 regions were amplified from genomic DNA by multiplex PCR using the deep immunoSEQ assay. Genomic DNA extracted from each cell subset was distributed evenly over all wells of several immunoSEQ 96-well plates, and each plate served as one replicate. For unsorted PBMC, roughly 0.3 ug genomic DNA, equal to around 30,000 T cell genomes, was loaded into each replicate PCR. Genomic DNA from unsorted PBMC was sequenced over ten immunoSEQ deep assay plates. Purified libraries were quantified with a Qubit 3.0 fluorometer, sized on a Bioanalyzer 2100, and re-quantified with the KAPA Library Quantification kit. A separate single-read 150-cycle Illumina NextSeq 550 flow cell was used to sequence each immunoSEQ 96-well plate. As for how the authors treated the data: Because the immunoSEQ output included only junctional sequences and no quality scores, the filtering could not be the same as the filtering used for full-length reads. To assign V/J genes and CDR3, sequences were annotated using PyIR, a Python wrapper for IgBLAST v1.9, with IMGT germline references. Any read was removed if the V/J assignment was weak (E-value above 1e-6), the CDR3 was missing, or the read contained stop codons, out-of-frame junctions, or ambiguous translated residues. V3J clonotypes were defined by identical inferred V gene, J gene, and CDR3 amino acid sequence. Percentage overlap between repertoires was calculated by dividing the number of shared unique clonotypes by the size of the smaller repertoire. Three approaches were used to assess repertoire richness: RTK rarefaction, the Chao1 estimator, and Recon v2.1 estimates of unobserved clonotypes. TCRdb's version of the immuneACCESS table is confined to in-frame rearrangements and falls short of the full clone set. An unresolved V gene accounts for under half of the shortfall where checked; the remainder is of unknown origin. V, J and clone size were drawn from that table, and D and trimming were deduced from the DNA. Recorded for this sample are about 470,000 clones; about 85% of them occurred a single time. The top ten clonotypes cover less than 15% of the sample.

Healthy HIV-negative adults with no recently reported acute infections or vaccinations were included as donors. Every donor was a Caucasian adult living in Nashville, Tennessee, USA. In the unsorted samples, tens of millions of PBMCs were counted, and genomic DNA was extracted using the QIAamp DNA Blood Mini kit. Blood was collected by leukapheresis, and PBMCs were isolated by Ficoll-Histopaque density gradient centrifugation and then cryopreserved in liquid nitrogen vapor phase. The CDR3 runs 17 amino acids, cysteine and phenylalanine included. CDR3 DNA only is kept here, 51 bases in frame from base 1. Germline trimming amounts to 6 bases on V and 0 bases on J, with 12 as the count of junction bases outside the gene matches. Taken from the germline V gene, the CDR1 and CDR2 loops are KGHSH and LQKENI.

Sequenced material: PBMCs. The TCR was taken from a woman aged 40 to 50 in good health. Some clones in this sample may be carry-over from other donors' samples. The sequence links TRBV18 to TRBJ2-3, with 7 central nucleotides matching TRBD1. CDR3 protein: CASSSNRGHSSTDTQYF. The base sequence is TGTGCCAGCTCGTCCAACAGGGGCCACTCTAGCACAGATACGCAGTATTTT. Outside the CDR3, residues come from the reference TRBV18 and TRBJ2-3 proteins, so the full variable domain is: NAGVMQNPRHLVRRRGQEARLRCSPMKGHSHVYWYRQLPEEGLKFMVYLQKENIIDESGMPKERFSAEFPKEGPSILRIQQVVRGDSAAYFCASSSNRGHSSTDTQYFGPGTRLTVL.